A single sample is the source of the 24 T cell receptor beta chains below, sequenced in a study of CD8+ T cells in alopecia areata. Treatment reported: oral pan-JAK inhibitor, 5-10 mg twice daily. RNA was extracted and reverse transcribed into cDNA as the sequencing template. TCRdb keeps only in-frame clones here, not all; method: immunoSEQ multiplex PCR. The table lists about 260,000 clones, 50% to 75% of them singletons. Source: CD4+ T cells sorted from blood, taken around week 54, from a patient treated with tofacitinib. Receptors originate from a human donor with alopecia areata.

This chain joins TRBV5-1 and TRBJ2-3, with a tentative D call TRBD1 (7 bases). CDR1 SGHRS and CDR2 YFSETQ come from the germline V gene. The CDR3 sequence is 15 residues long. Trimming pared 3 bases from V and 0 bases from J, leaving 11 bases between. CDR3 sequence reads: CASSWRDSSTDTQYF. CDR3 coding DNA: TGCGCCAGCAGCTGGCGGGACAGCAGCACAGATACGCAGTATTTT.

This clone was found once. The gene calls are TRBV6-5 and TRBJ2-2; the D is unclear. The ends were cut back, 3 bases at V and 2 bases at J, with 7 bases in the middle. Germline V gene data show CDR1 as MNHEY and CDR2 as SVGAGI. This CDR3 comprises 14 residues. CDR3 bases: TGTGCCAGCAGTTATGAGGATAACACCGGGGAGCTGTTTTTT. Protein sequence: CASSYEDNTGELFF.

V and J are TRBV15 and TRBJ1-2, with D unclear. This CDR3 is 13 amino acids long. Deletions cut 8 bases from V and 9 bases from J, with 19 bases between. Germline CDR1 is LNHNV and CDR2 is YYDKDF (reference sequence). The CDR3, as DNA: TGTGCCACCGGGGAAGGCATCCTATGGTGCTACACCTTC. It translates to CATGEGILWCYTF. The complete variable domain, with remaining parts taken from reference TRBV15 and TRBJ1-2, reads DAMVIQNPRYQVTQFGKPVTLSCSQTLNHNVMYWYQQKSSQAPKLLFHYYDKDFNNEADTPDNFQSRRPNTSFCFLDIRSPGLGDTAMYLCATGEGILWCYTFGSGTRLTVV.

The chain combines TRBV4-3 with TRBJ2-5; either TRBD1 or TRBD2 may fit D (6 bases each). With 0 bases removed from V and 4 bases from J, the gap between germline ends came to 12 bases. Germline V lookup: CDR1 LGHNA, CDR2 YSLEER. The CDR3 consists of 15 residues. The CDR3 coding sequence is TGCGCCAGCAGCCAAGATATTGGGGGGCCAGAGACCCAGTACTTC. Encoded protein: CASSQDIGGPETQYF.

The chain carries TRBV4-1 and TRBJ2-1, with 9 positions matching TRBD1. The V segment lost 4 bases and the J segment 6 bases; nucleotides outside the gene matches: 10. The CDR3 loop spans 16 amino acids. CDR1 and CDR2 (germline): MGHRA, YSYEKL. In nucleotides, the CDR3 is TGCGCCAGCAGCCCACCCGGGACAGGGTCCGTCAATGAGCAGTTCTTC. Its translation: CASSPPGTGSVNEQFF.

The rearrangement joins TRBV29-1 to TRBJ1-5; no clear D. V was cut by 7 bases and J by 3 bases, with 13 bases left in between. Germline V gives CDR1 SQVTM, CDR2 ANQGSEA. CDR3 length: 13 amino acids. This CDR3 is CSAGWGINQPQHF. CDR3 DNA: TGCAGCGCAGGTTGGGGTATCAATCAGCCCCAGCATTTT.

The chain has TRBV9 and TRBJ2-1, with a tentative D call TRBD1 (6 bases). The V and J ends lost 0 bases and 6 bases respectively, with 10 bases between them. The CDR3 has 14 residues. Germline V gives CDR1 SGDLS, CDR2 YYNGEE. CDR3 region: CASSVGSGVNEQFF. The CDR3 region has the DNA TGTGCCAGCAGCGTAGGCTCAGGGGTCAATGAGCAGTTCTTC.

In the case of this clone: Different DNA sequences within this sample yield the same CDR3. The V gene is TRBV4-2, the J gene TRBJ2-2; 9 nucleotides align to TRBD2. The CDR3 length is 17 residues. The trim removed 0 bases at V and 0 bases at J, leaving 2 bases unmatched. CDR1 and CDR2 (germline): LGHNA, YNFKEQ. The CDR3 spells CASSQDSGGANTGELFF. CDR3 sequence (DNA): TGTGCCAGCAGCCAAGATAGCGGGGGCGCGAACACCGGGGAGCTGTTTTTT.

V and J are TRBV30 and TRBJ2-5; 11 positions match TRBD1. The ends lost 1 base at V and 5 bases at J; junction bases unmatched: 6. This CDR3 comprises 15 residues. From germline, CDR1 is GTSNPN and CDR2 SVGIG (reference sequence). Here the CDR3 DNA reads TGTGCCTGGAGTGAGGGGACAGGGGGTTCGGAGACCCAGTACTTC. Its protein product is CAWSEGTGGSETQYF. The entire variable domain, with the rest obtained from reference TRBV30 and TRBJ2-5, is as follows: SQTIHQWPATLVQPVGSPLSLECTVEGTSNPNLYWYRQAAGRGLQLLFYSVGIGQISSEVPQNLSASRPQDRQFILSSKKLLLSDSGFYLCAWSEGTGGSETQYFGPGTRLLVL.

The table lists this clone with a few counts. The CDR3 is CASSPTDAGTQYF. CDR3 sequence (DNA): TGCGCCAGCAGCCCAACGGACGCGGGGACCCAGTACTTC. The V gene is TRBV5-1, the J gene TRBJ2-5, with D tentatively TRBD2 (5 bases). Germline V lookup: CDR1 SGHRS, CDR2 YFSETQ. Trimming shortened V by 4 bases and J by 7 bases, and 14 bases separated the two germline ends. The CDR3 covers 13 residues.

The chain carries TRBV5-4 and TRBJ1-1; 7 bases map to TRBD1. The CDR3 consists of 15 residues. From germline, CDR1 is SGHNT and CDR2 YYREEE (reference sequence). The junction had 6 bases not matched to a gene; V was cut back by 3 bases and J by 1 base. CDR3 sequence: CASSYYRGKNTEAFF. The CDR3 DNA sequence: TGTGCCAGCAGCTACTACAGGGGTAAGAACACTGAAGCTTTCTTT.

The chain joins TRBV21-1 to TRBJ1-2; the table names TRBD1, a call not compared with the DNA. TRBV21-1 has pseudogene status. The CDR3 loop spans 14 amino acids. CDR3 DNA sequence: TGTGCCAGCAGCAAAGGAGGGGGCGGCTATGGCTACACCTTC. This codes for CASSKGGGGYGYTF.

Comment on this clone: The same CDR3 can be traced to other DNA sequences in this sample. J is TRBJ2-5 and V is TRBV7-3; tentatively, D is TRBD1 (6 bases). The V end was cut by 4 bases, the J end by 5 bases, with 11 bases between. The CDR3 has 13 residues. Germline CDR1 SGHTA, CDR2 FQGTGA. The CDR3 nucleotides are TGTGCCAGCAGCTCGAACAGGGAGGAGACCCAGTACTTC. This codes for CASSSNREETQYF.

The chain combines TRBV10-3 with TRBJ2-1, with TRBD1 matching 8 bases. The CDR3 consists of 15 residues. V lost 4 bases and J lost 4; bases outside the gene matches: 6. In germline, CDR1 is ENHRY, CDR2 SYGVKD. The CDR3 nucleotides read TGTGCCATCAGTGCCGACAGGGGAGCTTACAATGAGCAGTTCTTC. Translated: CAISADRGAYNEQFF.

This chain uses TRBV29-1 with TRBJ2-3, with D perhaps matching TRBD2 (6 bases). CDR3 length equals 13 residues. The V end was cut by 8 bases, the J end by 5 bases, with 17 bases between. Germline V gene data show CDR1 as SQVTM and CDR2 as ANQGSEA. The CDR3 DNA follows: TGCAGCCTAGATAATAGCGGAAGAGATACGCAGTATTTT. Residues: CSLDNSGRDTQYF.

The V gene is TRBV29-1, the J gene TRBJ1-1; TRBD1 matches at 9 bases. Looked up from germline, CDR1 is SQVTM and CDR2 is ANQGSEA. Losses at the gene ends were 6 bases for V and 3 bases for J; bases not matched to a gene: 8. The CDR3 covers 14 residues. Written as DNA, the CDR3 is TGCAGCGTGACTCCGGGACAGGGCGACACTGAAGCTTTCTTT. Amino acid sequence: CSVTPGQGDTEAFF.

The chain recombines TRBV5-1 with TRBJ2-1, with 8 bases matching TRBD1. This CDR3 has 13 amino acids. From germline, CDR1 is SGHRS and CDR2 YFSETQ. The V and J ends lost 4 bases and 14 bases, in that order; junction bases with no gene match: 11. In DNA, the CDR3 is TGCGCCAGCAGCCCAGGTGGACAGGGAACTGAGTTCTTC. It encodes CASSPGGQGTEFF.

The gene calls are TRBV9 and TRBJ2-5, with D unresolved. The V end was cut by 2 bases, the J end by 1 base, with 12 bases between. Looked up from germline, CDR1 is SGDLS and CDR2 is YYNGEE. The CDR3 contains 15 residues. The CDR3 bases are TGTGCCAGCAGCGTCGCCCCCTGGGGCCAAGAGACCCAGTACTTC. Its translation: CASSVAPWGQETQYF. Filled out from reference TRBV9 and TRBJ2-5, the complete variable domain reads DSGVTQTPKHLITATGQRVTLRCSPRSGDLSVYWYQQSLDQGLQFLIQYYNGEERAKGNILERFSAQQFPDLHSELNLSSLELGDSALYFCASSVAPWGQETQYFGPGTRLLVL.

A single count supports this clone. The CDR3 nucleotides read TGCGCCAGCAGCCTTGGCGGGAGCTCCTATAATTCACCCCTCCACTTT. Translating it yields CASSLGGSSYNSPLHF. This chain joins TRBV5-1 and TRBJ1-6; no clear D gene. V shed 4 bases and J shed 0 bases, with 11 bases lying between them. There are 16 residues in the CDR3. Germline V gene lookup returns CDR1 SGHRS and CDR2 YFSETQ.

The CDR3 DNA sequence: TGCAGCGTTGGCAGGGGATCGTACCAAGAGACCCAGTACTTC. This gives the protein CSVGRGSYQETQYF. This rearrangement joins TRBV29-1 to TRBJ2-5; TRBD1 might be the D (6 bases). Trimming took off 4 bases at V and 0 bases at J, with 12 bases between the two ends. Per the germline V gene, CDR1 is SQVTM and CDR2 is ANQGSEA. This CDR3 is 14 amino acids long.

The CDR3 loop is CASSLLAVTDTQYF. CDR3 nucleotide sequence: TGTGCCAGCAGCTTGCTAGCGGTCACAGATACGCAGTATTTT. The rearrangement joins TRBV7-2 to TRBJ2-3; 7 nucleotides match TRBD2. The CDR3 covers 14 residues. V shed 3 bases and J 2 bases; nucleotides not matched to a gene: 2. In germline, CDR1 is SGHTA, CDR2 FQGNSA.

The chain links TRBV2 to TRBJ2-5, with TRBD1 as a possible D gene (5 bases). CDR3 length: 13 amino acids. Germline V gene lookup returns CDR1 SNHLY and CDR2 FYNNEI. V lost 10 bases and J lost 5, with 17 bases in between. The CDR3 DNA sequence: TGTGCCACAGCCGTGGGGCGCAAGGAGACCCAGTACTTC. Its protein is CATAVGRKETQYF.

This chain connects TRBV14 to TRBJ2-1; possible D gene TRBD1, 5 bases. Germline V lookup: CDR1 SGHDN, CDR2 FVKESK. V was trimmed by 1 base and J by 12 bases, leaving 10 bases between them. The CDR3 is 12 residues long. DNA of the CDR3: TGTGCCAGCAGCCAAGGGGGCATGGGGCAGTTCTTC. Its protein product is CASSQGGMGQFF.

The chain employs TRBV25-1 and TRBJ2-3; no firm D call. V was shortened by 1 base and J by 6 bases, with 5 bases between the two germline ends. Germline V lookup: CDR1 MGHDK, CDR2 SYGVNS. The CDR3 loop spans 12 amino acids. The CDR3 sequence is CASSEWADTQYF. The CDR3 DNA reads as TGTGCCAGCAGTGAATGGGCGGATACGCAGTATTTT.